This TCR beta chain was identified during a study of identifying expanded T cells in peripheral blood. The table came from immunoSEQ multiplex PCR; TCRdb's copy has only in-frame clones and leaves some out. The table includes 90,000 or so clones, 75% to 90% detected once. Overall study findings and caveats: Clone count variance between roughly 2-week samples rose with total template count.

About this clone: No antigen is known for it.

No infections or other immune events were documented during collection. The clonotype was recovered from a person aged 18 to 70 in good health. Sequenced input: blood.

Here the CDR3 DNA reads TGTGCCAGCCGCCGAGTCCAGGGCCCGACCTCTGGAAACACCATATATTTT. Amino acid sequence: CASRRVQGPTSGNTIYF. This chain uses TRBV11-2 with TRBJ1-3; TRBD1 is a possible D gene (5 bases). Trimming removed 8 bases at V and 0 bases at J, with 20 bases between. The CDR3 sequence is 17 residues long. Germline V lookup: CDR1 SGHAT, CDR2 FQNNGV.